What follows describes a single TCR beta chain. Its specificity is not known. Using a J-beta primer mix together with a sample-barcoded 5' primer, a second PCR was run for about 7 to 12 cycles. From each sample, at least 3 million paired-end reads containing CDR3 were obtained. TCRdb fed the 5' RACE reads into MiXCR, producing one record per CDR3 protein. The data show over 600,000 distinct CDR3 sequences, roughly 50% seen once. These data originate in a study of blood T cells in healthy people across ages. Study observations and caveats: Greater diversity and more naive CD4+ cells were seen in long-lived donors than in aged donors.

There were healthy Caucasian individuals from Russia, aged roughly 6 to 90, serving as donors. The CDR3 totals 17 residues. In germline, CDR1 is SNHLY, CDR2 FYNNEI. V shed 6 bases and J shed 2 bases, with 20 bases lying between them. The sample was blood. This sequence was found in a man aged 40-55 years in good health. This chain links TRBV2 with TRBJ1-5, with D hard to call. The CDR3 here is CASREAVGGVGNQPQHF. CDR3 DNA: TGTGCCAGCAGGGAGGCGGTTGGCGGGGTTGGCAATCAGCCCCAGCATTTT.